Each of the 10 T cell receptor beta chains below was sequenced from the same sample in a study of T cell clusters in autoimmune cytopenias (dated by TCRdb to the late 2010s). The sequencer listed for this sample is Illumina MiSeq. To amplify TRB rearrangements, a touch-down multiplex PCR protocol was run with the TRB-A and TRB-B primer pools combined in a single tube. TCRdb reprocessed the reads; each CDR3 protein sequence makes one entry, and DNA is unavailable. The sample's clone listing holds 9,500 or so distinct CDR3 sequences. Clones ranked in the top ten supply around 8.7% of the sample. For each sample, TRB amplification used 200 to 300 ng of peripheral blood genomic DNA, equal to about 38,000 genome equivalents. Material: peripheral blood. The receptors here all came from a human donor with an autoimmune cytopenia or autoimmune hepatitis (not recorded which).

V and J are TRBV19 and TRBJ1-1. CDR1 is LNHDA, CDR2 SQIVND, per germline (reference sequence). The CDR3 loop spans 12 amino acids. Here the CDR3 reads CASSMGYVEAFF.

The rearrangement joins TRBV4-2 to TRBJ1-6; the D gene TCRdb calls, TRBD1, cannot be checked with no DNA. From germline, CDR1 is LGHNA and CDR2 YNFKEQ. CDR3 length: 15 residues. CDR3 sequence reads: CASSQRGRDGSPLHF.

This sequence joins TRBV7-2 and TRBJ1-6. This CDR3 is built from 15 residues. Germline CDR1 reads SGHTA; CDR2 reads FQGNSA. CDR3 residues: CASSSGGGIGSPLHF. Combining the CDR3 with reference TRBV7-2 and TRBJ1-6 gives the whole variable domain GAGVSQSPSNKVTEKGKDVELRCDPISGHTALYWYRQSLGQGLEFLIYFQGNSAPDKSGLPSDRFSAERTGGSVSTLTIQRTQQEDSAVYLCASSSGGGIGSPLHFGNGTRLTVT.

This clonotype is deemed medium-sized (0.01 to 0.1%) by its frequency. The rearrangement uses TRBV6-1 and TRBJ2-3; TCRdb proposes TRBD2, but this gene call is untestable without DNA. This CDR3 has 16 amino acids. Per the germline V gene, CDR1 is MNHNS and CDR2 is SASEGT. Here the CDR3 reads CASSEVRGSRTDTQYF.

By frequency, this clonotype registers medium-sized. This chain connects TRBV7-6 to TRBJ2-5. CDR1 is SGHVS and CDR2 is FNYEAQ in the germline V gene. The CDR3 is made up of 12 amino acids. CDR3: CASSLPQETQYF.

This sequence joins TRBV10-3 and TRBJ1-2; TCRdb designates TRBD1, a call that cannot be tested without DNA. CDR3 length: 13 amino acids. Germline assignment: CDR1 ENHRY and CDR2 SYGVKD. The CDR3 reads CAISGTANYGYTF.

The V gene is TRBV5-1, the J gene TRBJ2-7. Germline V gene data show CDR1 as SGHRS and CDR2 as YFSETQ. CDR3 length equals 12 residues. CDR3 in amino acids: CASSLSTYEQYF.

The chain combines TRBV5-4 with TRBJ2-1; lacking DNA, the TRBD2 call made by TCRdb goes unchecked. The CDR3 loop spans 15 amino acids. Germline CDR1 and CDR2: SGHNT and YYREEE (reference sequence). CDR3 protein: CASSPLAGGNNEQFF.

The chain carries TRBV15 and TRBJ2-7; TCRdb's D call, TRBD2, is unchecked because there is no DNA. The germline V gene has CDR1 LNHNV and CDR2 YYDKDF (reference sequence). This CDR3 contains 16 residues. CDR3 region: CATSRDLGTRLNEQYF.

This clonotype is identified as medium-sized (0.01 to 0.1%) from frequency. The CDR3 region is CATSSGGGNTIYF. The J gene is TRBJ1-3, the V gene TRBV24-1; TCRdb gives TRBD1 as the D gene, but with no DNA this cannot be confirmed. The CDR3 sequence is 13 residues long. Germline values: CDR1 KGHDR, CDR2 SFDVKD.